Detailed here is one T cell receptor beta chain. Antigen specificity is unknown. Germline assignment: CDR1 MGHRA and CDR2 YSYEKL. The CDR3 loop spans 11 amino acids. Trimming stripped 1 base from V and 10 bases from J, with 5 bases between. TCRdb passed the reads through MiXCR, listing each CDR3 protein once. The sample holds around 280,000 distinct CDR3 sequences, around 15% seen once. The entry originates in a study of T cell repertoires in cytomegalovirus infection. Study background: Evidence of both CMV infection and a matching HLA type came from public TCR beta signatures. Findings and caveats of the study: Summed frequency of public TCR beta families distinguished CMV carriers with the relevant HLA.

The chain employs TRBV4-1 and TRBJ2-1; no clear D. This clonotype was obtained from a human donor in good health (CMV status not recorded). Some clones in this sample may be carry-over from other donors' samples. The sequenced sample consisted of PBMCs. This CDR3 is CASSQVKEQFF. CDR3 nucleotide sequence: TGCGCCAGCAGCCAAGTCAAAGAGCAGTTCTTC.